This T cell receptor beta chain was captured in a study of radiotherapy plus CTLA-4 blockade in lung cancer. Overall study results and limits: Reported findings show early blood T cell clone dynamics, with interferon-beta, best predicted response. Researchers report tumor-derived TCR clones expanding in blood after radiotherapy plus ipilimumab.

Focal radiation plus CTLA-4 blockade with ipilimumab was administered to patients who had chemo-refractory metastatic non-small-cell lung cancer. The method was immunoSEQ multiplex PCR; TCRdb's version includes in-frame clones alone and lacks a portion of them. The sample consists of some 45,000 clones, 76% of them appearing once. A note on this clone: The antigen is unknown.

The sequence came from a human donor with non-small cell lung cancer who had stable disease on radiotherapy plus ipilimumab. The sequences come from peripheral blood, collected from a patient treated with radiotherapy plus ipilimumab.

The CDR3 DNA sequence: TGCAGCGTTGGGAGGACGGGGAACACCGGGGAGCTGTTTTTT. Translated: CSVGRTGNTGELFF. V and J are TRBV29-1 and TRBJ2-2, with D possibly TRBD2 on 5 matching bases. The CDR3 is made up of 14 amino acids. CDR1 is SQVTM and CDR2 is ANQGSEA in the germline V gene. Trimming took 4 bases from V and 1 from J, leaving 10 bases between them.